This entry is about one T cell receptor (beta chain). This entry belongs to a study of blood T cells in healthy people across ages. The second PCR ran 7 to 11 cycles with a sample-barcoded 5' primer and J-beta primers. MiXCR, applied by TCRdb to the 5' RACE reads, yields one record per CDR3 protein. The profile shows more than 500,000 distinct CDR3 sequences, about 27% of them singletons. The same sample was also studied in work on T cells of mothers and their children.

The sequence was obtained from a boy between 2 and 10 years old in good health. Sequences were obtained from blood.

CDR3 loop: CASSESLAGGLLNEQFF. CDR3 nucleotide sequence: TGTGCCAGCAGCGAGTCCTTAGCGGGGGGACTCCTCAATGAGCAGTTCTTC. The rearrangement links TRBV9 to TRBJ2-1; 10 bases map to TRBD2. Germline V gives CDR1 SGDLS, CDR2 YYNGEE. The J segment lost 6 bases and the V segment lost 3 bases, leaving 12 bases of the junction unmatched. This CDR3 spans 17 amino acids.